This T cell receptor beta chain was identified during a study of molecular identifiers for immune sequencing clone quantification. Many counts were recorded for this clonotype. Source material for naive CD8 libraries was 20,000 to 1,000,000 sorted cells, with 10%, 30% or 50% RNA. Using a CD8+CD4-CCR7+CD45RA+ phenotype, naive CD8 T cells were sorted. The bulk TCR libraries were made with methods described before and with listed TCR primers. TCRdb reanalysed the PCR reads using MiXCR and keeps one entry per CDR3 protein. The sample includes more than 95,000 distinct CDR3 sequences, more than 20% of them seen just once. The CDR3 consists of 15 residues. Trimming stripped 9 bases from V and 7 bases from J, with 19 bases between. Germline lookup yields CDR1 MDHEN and CDR2 SYDVKM.

This sequence joins TRBV28 and TRBJ1-6, with D hard to call. This TCR derives from a human donor in good health. Some libraries in this study had Jurkat cell RNA spiked in. Sequenced material: naive CD8+ T cells from blood, with Jurkat cell RNA spiked in. Subset here: FACS-sorted CD8+CD4-CCR7+CD45RA+ naive T cells. The CDR3 region has the DNA TGTGCCAGTATCGGGTCCCGCGAACTAAATTCACCCCTCCACTTT. As protein: CASIGSRELNSPLHF.